These 12 T cell receptor beta chains were all obtained from the same sample, sequenced in a study of shared clonotypes between healthy human individuals. Data came from immunoSEQ multiplex PCR; TCRdb stores just in-frame clones and leaves some out. Altogether about 2 million clones are present, just under 95% being singletons, with the ten largest covering roughly 1%. Naive CD8 populations comprised CD45RO-negative cells positively selected for CCR7, excluding terminally differentiated effector memory CD45RA+ cells. The sample was naive CD8+ T cells sorted from blood. The receptors come from a man younger than 35 in good health.

V and J are TRBV4-2 and TRBJ1-1, with TRBD1 identical over 11 bases. The CDR3 totals 17 residues. V was pared by 5 bases and J by 0 bases, with 8 bases of the junction left unmatched. CDR1 is LGHNA, CDR2 YNFKEQ, per germline. CDR3 region: CASSARTGGSMNTEAFF. For the CDR3, the DNA is TGTGCCAGCAGCGCGAGGACAGGGGGCTCTATGAACACTGAAGCTTTCTTT.

The rearrangement links TRBV11-2 to TRBJ1-4; D remains ambiguous. Trimming pared 8 bases from V and 7 bases from J, leaving 14 bases between. This CDR3 contains 13 residues. Germline V gene sequence: CDR1 SGHAT, CDR2 FQNNGV. The CDR3 sequence is CASHGMRSEKLFF. The CDR3 nucleotides read TGTGCCAGCCACGGAATGAGAAGTGAAAAACTGTTTTTT.

The chain combines TRBV7-9 with TRBJ2-3, with TRBD2 identical over 10 bases. The length of the CDR3 is 16 residues. Germline CDR1 reads SEHNR; CDR2 reads FQNEAQ (reference sequence). V gave up 2 bases and J gave up 2 bases; unmatched junction bases: 4. CDR3 region: CASSLLLAGDTDTQYF. CDR3 DNA: TGTGCCAGCAGCTTACTCCTAGCGGGGGACACAGATACGCAGTATTTT.

V gene TRBV7-6 combines with J gene TRBJ2-7; 11 bases agree with TRBD2. J gave up 7 bases and V 1 base, and 9 bases lay outside the gene matches. CDR1 is SGHVS and CDR2 is FNYEAQ in the germline V gene. This CDR3 is built from 16 residues. The CDR3: CASSLGPSGGTTEQYF. The CDR3 DNA reads as TGTGCCAGCAGCTTAGGCCCTAGCGGGGGGACCACGGAGCAGTACTTC.

This clone showed up just once. The rearrangement uses TRBV6-1 and TRBJ1-6; D may be TRBD1 (5 bases). The CDR3 sequence is 16 residues long. Trimming took 0 bases from V and 9 from J, leaving 15 bases between them. CDR1 MNHNS and CDR2 SASEGT come from the germline V gene. The CDR3: CASSEALGEWGSPLHF. DNA of the CDR3: TGTGCCAGCAGTGAAGCGCTGGGGGAGTGGGGTTCACCCCTCCACTTT.

Worth noting for this clone: This sample includes further DNA sequences coding for the same CDR3. This sequence joins TRBV9 and TRBJ2-7, with 10 bases fitting TRBD1. The CDR3 is 14 amino acids. The J segment lost 4 bases and the V segment lost 2 bases, leaving 3 bases of the junction unmatched. The germline V gene has CDR1 SGDLS and CDR2 YYNGEE. This CDR3 is CASSVGTGVYEQYF. The CDR3 DNA follows: TGTGCCAGCAGCGTGGGGACAGGGGTTTACGAGCAGTACTTC.

This rearrangement joins TRBV7-8 to TRBJ1-2; no firm D call. V dropped 5 bases and J dropped 5 bases, with 12 bases sitting between them. The CDR3 is 13 amino acids. In germline, CDR1 is SGHVS, CDR2 FQNEAQ. CDR3 nucleotide sequence: TGTGCCAGCAGCCCAGGCCCTCTATATGGCTACACCTTC. This encodes CASSPGPLYGYTF.

This clone was found once. The rearrangement uses TRBV13 and TRBJ2-3, with 13 nucleotides matching TRBD2. Germline CDR1 and CDR2: PRHDT and FYEKMQ (reference sequence). With V trimmed by 4 bases and J by 3 bases, 4 bases remained unmatched. CDR3 length: 16 amino acids. The CDR3 here is CASSSQLAGGTDTQYF. In DNA form, the CDR3 reads TGTGCCAGCAGCTCCCAACTAGCGGGAGGGACAGATACGCAGTATTTT.

Comments on this clone: This same CDR3 is encoded by further DNA sequences in the sample. This chain connects TRBV6-6 to TRBJ2-7; D unresolved. CDR1 and CDR2 from the germline V gene are MNHNY and SVGAGI (reference sequence). The CDR3 sequence is 13 residues long. The V end lost 0 bases, the J end lost 2 bases, and 5 bases lay between the germline ends. The CDR3 bases are TGTGCCAGCAGTTACTCTGGAACCTACGAGCAGTACTTC. This gives the protein CASSYSGTYEQYF.

This clone was seen only once. This chain uses TRBV29-1 with TRBJ2-3; 9 bases are a match to TRBD1. J lost 6 bases, V lost 7 bases, and 14 bases had no gene match. In germline, CDR1 is SQVTM, CDR2 ANQGSEA. The length of the CDR3 is 15 residues. Here the CDR3 reads CSADPGTGNADTQYF. CDR3 nucleotide sequence: TGCAGCGCGGACCCTGGGACAGGGAATGCGGATACGCAGTATTTT.

V and J are TRBV19 and TRBJ1-1; 7 nucleotides match TRBD1. V was pared by 3 bases and J by 6 bases, with 10 bases of the junction left unmatched. Germline lookup yields CDR1 LNHDA and CDR2 SQIVND (reference sequence). This CDR3 region has 15 residues. The CDR3 is CASSMVLDRNPEAFF. As DNA, the CDR3 is TGTGCCAGTAGTATGGTACTGGACAGGAATCCTGAAGCTTTCTTT.

The chain links TRBV5-1 to TRBJ2-7; D possibly corresponds to TRBD1 (6 bases). The CDR3 runs to 14 residues. Trimming took off 4 bases at V and 3 bases at J, with 14 bases between the two ends. Germline CDR1 SGHRS, CDR2 YFSETQ. The CDR3 protein is CASSPFPGDYEQYF. In nucleotides, the CDR3 is TGCGCCAGCAGCCCGTTCCCAGGGGACTACGAGCAGTACTTC.